This T cell receptor beta chain is drawn from a study of CD8 T cells in ankylosing spondylitis. With respect to this clonotype: The target antigen is unknown.

This CDR3 is 14 amino acids long. Trimming removed 3 bases at V and 7 bases at J, with 15 bases between. Germline-derived CDR1 and CDR2 are ENHRY and SYGVKD. With molecular barcodes, quantitative 5'-RACE was used to make the TCR beta libraries. TCRdb used MiXCR to reprocess the 5' RACE reads, holding one entry per CDR3 protein. Among about 350,000 distinct CDR3 sequences listed, 20% to 25% were seen once. The study's findings and limits: Some of the motif variants had earlier been found in reactive arthritis patients' fluid and blood.

The clonotype was recovered from a male donor with ankylosing spondylitis or in good health (not recorded which). Sequenced input: blood, either unsorted or a sorted T cell fraction (not recorded which). The J gene is TRBJ1-1, the V gene TRBV10-3; no firm D call. CDR3 bases: TGTGCCATCAGTGAAATAACCTCGGAGGGTGAAGCTTTCTTT. This translates into CAISEITSEGEAFF.